This T cell receptor (beta chain) was recovered during a study of cytomegalovirus exposure and HLA in healthy donors. Findings and caveats of the study: Most TCRs appeared rarely, but some public TCRs recurred in many donors.

PCR was performed using 60 Vbeta and 13 Jbeta primers. Profiling relied on immunoSEQ multiplex PCR, and the TCRdb table lists in-frame clones only, not all of them. The sample lists about 190,000 clones, roughly four fifths seen once, with around 1.9% in the top ten. Of note for this clone: No antigen is known for it.

The V gene lost 2 bases and the J gene lost 2 bases, with 14 bases spanning the gap. The germline CDR1 and CDR2 sequences are SGHAT and FQNNGV. CDR3 length equals 16 residues. The genes are TRBV11-2 and TRBJ2-3; perhaps TRBD2 as D (5 bases). The sample comprised PBMCs. The clonotype originates from a man aged 18-30 years in good health and CMV-seronegative. In DNA form, the CDR3 reads TGTGCCAGCAGCTTATCGAGGGATGCCCACACAGATACGCAGTATTTT. Its translation: CASSLSRDAHTDTQYF.